One T cell receptor beta chain is described in this entry. The clone's antigen remains unknown. Base qualities are not recorded, but no much larger clone differs from it by a single base. The data belong to a study of CD8 T cells in Susac syndrome (dated by TCRdb to about 2019). At the level of the whole study: Repertoire sequencing was used to test whether CD8+ T cell activation and differentiation in Susac syndrome was antigen driven. What the work shows at the level of the full study, not this receptor alone: The TCR sequencing and HLA analysis was acknowledged to have included a relatively small number of individuals.

High-throughput TCR beta sequencing profiled peripheral blood CD8+ and CD4+ T cells from healthy donors, Susac syndrome patients and multiple sclerosis patients. The multiple sclerosis controls were treatment-naive patients whose relapsing-remitting disease, either stable or active, fulfilled the revised McDonald criteria. Bulk CD8+ and CD4+ T cells were purified by magnetic negative isolation, while CD8+ TEMRA cells were enriched using FACS. Blood was drawn into EDTA tubes, processed within 24 hours, and PBMCs were isolated by density gradient centrifugation. PBMCs intended for TCR sequencing were cryopreserved in liquid nitrogen and were subsequently thawed in a 37 degrees C water bath. The sorted or isolated CD4+, CD8+ and CD8+ TEMRA cells had a purity of 90% or higher. RNA was extracted using the RNeasy kit, and roughly 0.45 to 1 ug of the RNA was reverse transcribed with random hexamers. The immunoSEQ multiplex PCR assay, covering 54 Vbeta and 13 Jbeta segments, was used to amplify TCR beta CDR3 regions. Bias from PCR amplification was corrected by using a synthetic template baseline for primer optimization and for computational correction. The authors processed their data as follows. Reads were assigned to V, D and J genes according to IMGT and analyzed in immunoSEQ Analyzer, with only productive sequences retained. Clonality was calculated as one minus the Shannon entropy normalized by log2 of the number of productive unique sequences. For each patient and control, public and private clones were evaluated among the 100 most prevalent clones. Clones were defined as Susac-specific if absent from the healthy and MS cohorts, from under 1,200 published viral clones and from other ImmuneACCESS disease sequences. TCRdb cleaned the public reads at Q25 with fastp, built clones with MiXCR and kept in-frame beta chains. Rows are unified per CDR3 protein, each entry keeping the most common DNA and genes. What appears here as the V and J calls and clone size reflects TCRdb's work, not the paper's. The table for this sample lists approximately 71,000 distinct CDR3 sequences; 96% of them were counted only once. The biggest ten clones account for around 0.11% of the sample.

As encoded in the germline V gene (reference sequence), CDR1 is SGHAT while CDR2 is FQDESV. Trimming takes 2 bases from V and 4 bases from J, and the germline ends sit 8 bases apart. CDR3 length: 13 amino acids, cysteine to phenylalanine. The only DNA kept is the CDR3, 39 bases in frame from the first base. The sequence was collected from a human donor with multiple sclerosis. The chain is made from TRBV11-1 and TRBJ1-2; a confident D gene designation cannot be given. Input material: CD4+ T cells from PBMCs. The DNA is as follows: TGTGCCAGCAGCTTACTACCCGGCTATGGCTACACCTTC. Protein translation: CASSLLPGYGYTF.